These 5 T cell receptor beta chains were sequenced from one sample in a study of regulatory T cells in long-lasting Graves disease. Regarding time point: persistent/refractory GD, antithyroid drugs over 5 years with positive TRAb. The TCR library was made from RNA extracted from PBMCs. Combining iRepertoire HTBI primers with Arm-PCR of CDR3 regions, the authors built TCR beta libraries. TCRdb fed the multiplex PCR reads into MiXCR, producing one record per CDR3 protein. The table lists some 450,000 distinct CDR3 sequences, 20% to 25% of them singletons. The input for sequencing was peripheral blood mononuclear cells (PBMCs), taken when the disease was refractory, from a patient treated with antithyroid drugs. All receptors come from a female donor with Graves disease.

The chain joins TRBV5-1 to TRBJ1-1; a possible D gene is TRBD1 (6 bases). V lost 5 bases and J 1 base, leaving 15 bases between the germline ends. The CDR3 runs to 15 residues. Germline V CDR1 and CDR2: SGHRS, YFSETQ. CDR3 DNA sequence: TGCGCCAGCAGAGGGATCCTACAGGGGAACACTGAAGCTTTCTTT. As protein: CASRGILQGNTEAFF.

This clonotype showed up many times. The V gene is TRBV29-1, the J gene TRBJ2-5; D gene uncertain. Germline-derived CDR1 and CDR2 are SQVTM and ANQGSEA. V was cut by 7 bases and J by 5 bases, with 14 bases left in between. CDR3 length: 12 amino acids. CDR3 nucleotides: TGCAGCGGCACCATGGTCGGGGAGACCCAGTACTTC. Encoded protein: CSGTMVGETQYF. The variable domain in full, with the rest retrieved from reference TRBV29-1 and TRBJ2-5, is SAVISQKPSRDICQRGTSLTIQCQVDSQVTMMFWYRQQPGQSLTLIATANQGSEATYESGFVIDKFPISRPNLTFSTLTVSNMSPEDSSIYLCSGTMVGETQYFGPGTRLLVL.

The chain is built from TRBV6-2 or TRBV6-3 and TRBJ1-1, with 7 bases that match TRBD1. CDR1 is MNHEY, CDR2 SVGEGT, per germline. The ends lost 6 bases at V and 3 bases at J; junction bases unmatched: 10. The CDR3 loop spans 15 amino acids. The CDR3 DNA reads TGTGCCAGCAGCAGAGCCCGACAGGGAGACACTGAAGCTTTCTTT. This translates into CASSRARQGDTEAFF.

This clonotype was seen a handful of times. The rearrangement joins TRBV10-3 to TRBJ1-2; TRBD1 is a possible D gene (6 bases). Germline V gene data show CDR1 as ENHRY and CDR2 as SYGVKD. This CDR3 comprises 15 residues. The ends were cut back, 4 bases at V and 4 bases at J, with 16 bases in the middle. In DNA form, the CDR3 reads TGTGCCATCAGTGCTGACAGGACCGCAGTCTATGGCTACACCTTC. Protein product: CAISADRTAVYGYTF.

This sequence joins TRBV2 and TRBJ1-5; tentatively, D is TRBD1 (5 bases). CDR1 is SNHLY, CDR2 FYNNEI, per germline. V lost 0 bases, J lost 7 bases, and 13 bases lay in between. The CDR3 length is 15 residues. In DNA, the CDR3 is TGTGCCAGCAGTGAAGCAGCGAGGGACTGGCAGCCCCAGCATTTT. Its translation: CASSEAARDWQPQHF. Variable domain in full (rest from reference TRBV2 and TRBJ1-5): EPEVTQTPSHQVTQMGQEVILRCVPISNHLYFYWYRQILGQKVEFLVSFYNNEISEKSEIFDDQFSVERPDGSNFTLKIRSTKLEDSAMYFCASSEAARDWQPQHFGDGTRLSIL.